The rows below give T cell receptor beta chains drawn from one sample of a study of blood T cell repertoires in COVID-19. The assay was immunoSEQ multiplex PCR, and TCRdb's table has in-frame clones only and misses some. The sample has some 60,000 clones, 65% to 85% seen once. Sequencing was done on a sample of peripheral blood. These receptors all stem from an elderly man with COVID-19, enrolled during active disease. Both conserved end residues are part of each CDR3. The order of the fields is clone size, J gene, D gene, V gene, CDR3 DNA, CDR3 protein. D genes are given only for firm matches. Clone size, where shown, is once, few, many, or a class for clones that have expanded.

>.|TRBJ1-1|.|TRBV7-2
TGTGCCAGCAGCTTAGATGGGGGCCTTAACACTGAAGCTTTCTTT
CASSLDGGLNTEAFF
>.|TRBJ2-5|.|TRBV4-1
TGCGCCAGCAGCCAAGAACCTTTTCGGGAGACCCAGTACTTC
CASSQEPFRETQYF
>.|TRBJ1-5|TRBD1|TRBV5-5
TGTGCCAGCAGCCCCCTGGGACAGGGGGGCAATCAGCCCCAGCATTTT
CASSPLGQGGNQPQHF
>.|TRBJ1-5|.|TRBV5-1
TGCGCCAGCAGCTTGGGTTCCCAGGCGAGTCAGCCCCAGCATTTT
CASSLGSQASQPQHF
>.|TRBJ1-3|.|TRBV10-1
TGCGCCAGCAGTGTCCAGGGCTACTCTGGAAACACCATATATTTT
CASSVQGYSGNTIYF
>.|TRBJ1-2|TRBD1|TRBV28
TGTGCCAGCAGTCCGATGACAGGGCACTATGGCTACACCTTC
CASSPMTGHYGYTF
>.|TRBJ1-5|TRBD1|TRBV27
TGTGCCAGCAGTGCCCTACAGGGGGGGTTTGGACAGCCCCAGCATTTT
CASSALQGGFGQPQHF
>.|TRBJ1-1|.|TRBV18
TGTGCCAGCTCACCCGCAGGGCTGCGCACTGAAGCTTTCTTT
CASSPAGLRTEAFF
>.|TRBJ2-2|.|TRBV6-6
TGTGCCAGCAGTTCCGTTAACACCGGGGAGCTGTTTTTT
CASSSVNTGELFF
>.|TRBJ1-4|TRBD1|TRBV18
TGTGCCAGCTCACGGGACAGGGGTAATGAAAAACTGTTTTTT
CASSRDRGNEKLFF
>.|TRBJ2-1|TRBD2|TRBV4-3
TGCGCCAGCAGCCAAGGGCTAGCGGGAGGGCAGTTCTTC
CASSQGLAGGQFF
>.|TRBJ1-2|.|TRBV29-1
TGCAGCGATAGGACAGAATTCTATGGCTACACCTTC
CSDRTEFYGYTF
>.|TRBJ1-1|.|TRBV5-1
TGCGCCAGCAGCAGACAGTCGGTTCCGAACACTGAAGCTTTCTTT
CASSRQSVPNTEAFF
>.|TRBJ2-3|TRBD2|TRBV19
TGTGCCAGTAGTATTGGGCTAGCGGGCCTCTTATACACAGATACGCAGTATTTT
CASSIGLAGLLYTDTQYF
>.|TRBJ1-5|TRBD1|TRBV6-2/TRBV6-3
TGTGCCAGCAGTTACTCAGGACAGGGGGGCTTTACGCCCCAGCATTTT
CASSYSGQGGFTPQHF
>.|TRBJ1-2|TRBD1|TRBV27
TGTGCCAGCAGTTTCAGGGGGCGAGGCTACACCTTC
CASSFRGRGYTF
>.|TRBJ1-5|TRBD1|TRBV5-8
TGTGCCAGCAGCCCAGGGGGTGATCAGCCCCAGCATTTT
CASSPGGDQPQHF
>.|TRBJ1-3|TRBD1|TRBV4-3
TGCGCCAGCAGCCAAGATGACGGACAGGGTAACACCATATATTTT
CASSQDDGQGNTIYF
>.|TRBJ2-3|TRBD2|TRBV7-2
TGTGCCAGCAGCTTTGCAGGTGGGCTAGCGGGCACAGATACGCAGTATTTT
CASSFAGGLAGTDTQYF
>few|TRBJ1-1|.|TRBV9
TGTGCCAGCGCATCCGGACAGCCGAACACTGAAGCTTTCTTT
CASASGQPNTEAFF
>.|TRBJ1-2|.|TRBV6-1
TGTGCCAGCAGTGAGATTATGACAGTTTATGGCTACACCTTC
CASSEIMTVYGYTF
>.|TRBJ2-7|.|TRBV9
TGTGCCAGCAGCGCCTCGGGGGACCCTTCCTACGAGCAGTACTTC
CASSASGDPSYEQYF
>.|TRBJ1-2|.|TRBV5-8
TGTGCCAGCAGCTCTCCAGGTTTCTATGGCTACACCTTC
CASSSPGFYGYTF
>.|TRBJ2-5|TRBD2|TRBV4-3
TGCGCCAGCAGCCAAGAAGGGACTAGCGGTGGGGAGACCCAGTACTTC
CASSQEGTSGGETQYF
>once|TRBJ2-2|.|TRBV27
TGTGCCAGCAGTTTCCTTATTGGAAAACAGGGAACCGGGGAGCTGTTTTTT
CASSFLIGKQGTGELFF
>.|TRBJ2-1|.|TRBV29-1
TGCAGCGTTGAAGGGGCGGGGAGGAGAAACAATGAGCAGTTCTTC
CSVEGAGRRNNEQFF
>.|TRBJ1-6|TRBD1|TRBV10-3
TGTGCCATCAGTGGGGACAGGGCGGGTAATTCACCCCTCCACTTT
CAISGDRAGNSPLHF
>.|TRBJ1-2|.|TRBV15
TGTGCCACCAGCAGAGATGTGAGGGGGACAAGGGACTATGGCTACACCTTC
CATSRDVRGTRDYGYTF
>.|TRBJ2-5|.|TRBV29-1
TGCAGCGTGGCCCAGGGGCAAGAGACCCAGTACTTC
CSVAQGQETQYF
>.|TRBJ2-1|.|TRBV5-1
TGCGCCAGCAGCCCGACGGGACTCATTAGCGCCAATGAGCAGTTCTTC
CASSPTGLISANEQFF
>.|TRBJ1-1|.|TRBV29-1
TGCAGCGTTTCCTTTACGGAGGACACTGAAGCTTTCTTT
CSVSFTEDTEAFF
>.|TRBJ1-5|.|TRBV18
TGTGCCAGCTCACCACGCGGGGGCGCGGGCAATCAGCCCCAGCATTTT
CASSPRGGAGNQPQHF
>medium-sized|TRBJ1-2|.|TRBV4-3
TGCGCCAGCAGCCAAGAGGAGGGGCGCGTGGATGGCTACACCTTC
CASSQEEGRVDGYTF
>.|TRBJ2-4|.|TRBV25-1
TGTGCCAGCAGTGAATCGGGGACTGGAAACATTCAGTACTTC
CASSESGTGNIQYF
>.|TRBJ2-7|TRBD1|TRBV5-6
TGTGCCAGCAGCAACAGACAGGGGACCTACGAGCAGTACTTC
CASSNRQGTYEQYF
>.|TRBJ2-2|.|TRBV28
TGTGCCAGCAGTTTTTTACCTGGGGGGACAGTGCCCGGGGAGCTGTTTTTT
CASSFLPGGTVPGELFF
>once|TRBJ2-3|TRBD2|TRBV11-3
TGTGCCAGCAGCCTAAGGGGACTAGCGGCAGATACGCAGTATTTT
CASSLRGLAADTQYF
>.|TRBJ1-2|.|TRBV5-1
TGCGCCAGCAGCCCACGCGACGGGAATGGCTACACCTTC
CASSPRDGNGYTF
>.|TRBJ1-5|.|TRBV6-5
TGTGCCAGCAGTCGAGGGAGGGCCAAGGATCAGCCCCAGCATTTT
CASSRGRAKDQPQHF
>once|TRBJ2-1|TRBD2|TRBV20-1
TGCAGTGCTAGTGGCGGGAGGGGTAACAATGAGCAGTTCTTC
CSASGGRGNNEQFF
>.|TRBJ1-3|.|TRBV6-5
TGTGCCAGCAGTTACTCCGAAACGCGGGGAAACACCATATATTTT
CASSYSETRGNTIYF
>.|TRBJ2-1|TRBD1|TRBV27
TGTGCCGCCTCCGGGCAGGGGGCTTACAATGAGCAGTTCTTC
CAASGQGAYNEQFF
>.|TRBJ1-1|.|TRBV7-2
TGTGCCAGCAGCCCCCGAGGTCCGATGAACACTGAAGCTTTCTTT
CASSPRGPMNTEAFF
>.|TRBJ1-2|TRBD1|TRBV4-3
TGCGCCAGCAGCCAAGGTCGACAGGGGGACTATGGCTACACCTTC
CASSQGRQGDYGYTF
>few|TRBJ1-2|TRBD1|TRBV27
TGTGCCAGCAGTAGCCCGGGACAGGGGTCCGGCTACACCTTC
CASSSPGQGSGYTF
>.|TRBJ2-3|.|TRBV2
TGTGCCAGCCGCCCGCCGACAGGCACAGATACGCAGTATTTT
CASRPPTGTDTQYF
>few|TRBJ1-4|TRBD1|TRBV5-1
TGCGCCAGCAGCTCGGGACAGGGGCGTGAAAAACTGTTTTTT
CASSSGQGREKLFF
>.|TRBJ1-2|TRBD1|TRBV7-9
TGTGCCAGCAGCTTCGGGACAGGGGCTAGAGATGGCTACACCTTC
CASSFGTGARDGYTF
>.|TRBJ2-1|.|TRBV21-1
TGTGCCAGCCGGGTGCTATCCTACAATGAGCAGTTCTTC
CASRVLSYNEQFF
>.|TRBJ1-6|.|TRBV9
TGTGCCAGCAGCGTAGAGGGGAATTCACCCCTCCACTTT
CASSVEGNSPLHF
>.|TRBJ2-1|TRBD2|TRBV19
TGTGCCAGTAGTATTTATCCAGCGGGGGTGTACAATGAGCAGTTCTTC
CASSIYPAGVYNEQFF
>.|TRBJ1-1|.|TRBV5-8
TGTGCCAGCAGCTTGCAGGGAAAGAACACTGAAGCTTTCTTT
CASSLQGKNTEAFF
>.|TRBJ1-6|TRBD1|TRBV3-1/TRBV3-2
TGTGCCACCAAGAACGAACAGGGGCCCAATAATTCACCCCTCCACTTT
CATKNEQGPNNSPLHF
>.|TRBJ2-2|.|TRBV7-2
TGTGCCAGCAGCAATTTAGGCGGGAACACCGGGGAGCTGTTTTTT
CASSNLGGNTGELFF
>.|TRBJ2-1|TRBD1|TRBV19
TGTGCCAGTAGTGTCACCGGGACAGGGAATGAGCAGTTCTTC
CASSVTGTGNEQFF
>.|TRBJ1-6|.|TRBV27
TGTGCCAGCAGTTTCTGGCAGCGTAATTCACCCCTCCACTTT
CASSFWQRNSPLHF
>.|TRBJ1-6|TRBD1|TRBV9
TGTGCCAGCAGCCCGGGACAGGGGGTGGATAATTCACCCCTCCACTTT
CASSPGQGVDNSPLHF
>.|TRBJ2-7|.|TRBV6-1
TGTGCCAGCAGTGAAGCGCTCAGGGGAACCTACGAGCAGTACTTC
CASSEALRGTYEQYF
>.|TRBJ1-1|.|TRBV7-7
TGTGCCAGCAGCCCTATCGACAGCTTGAACACTGAAGCTTTCTTT
CASSPIDSLNTEAFF